The 4 T cell receptor beta chains reported below all come from one sample, sequenced in a study of blood T cells in healthy people across ages. Combining a sample-barcoded 5' primer with a J-beta primer mix, a second PCR ran for roughly 7 to 12 cycles. TCRdb re-derived calls from the 5' RACE reads in MiXCR, one entry per CDR3 protein. The data hold about 840,000 distinct CDR3 sequences, with almost 30% observed a single time. These sequences were also reported in another study, on T cells of mothers and their children.

Sequenced: blood. These receptor sequences come from a woman in her thirties or forties in good health.

This sequence joins TRBV12-3 or TRBV12-4 and TRBJ1-5; 7 bases are a match to TRBD1. This CDR3 is built from 16 residues. V lost 4 bases, J lost 2 bases, and 8 bases stayed unmatched. CDR3 sequence (DNA): TGTGCCAGCAGTTACCACAGGGGAGGTGGCAATCAGCCCCAGCATTTT. This codes for CASSYHRGGGNQPQHF.

This clonotype has a handful of counts. The chain has TRBV7-2 and TRBJ1-1; weak D call: TRBD1 (5 bases). Germline V lookup: CDR1 SGHTA, CDR2 FQGNSA. The CDR3 has 14 amino acids. The ends were cut back, 6 bases at V and 4 bases at J, with 15 bases in the middle. The CDR3 DNA reads as TGTGCCAGCAGGCCACCCCAGGGCCGCACTGAAGCTTTCTTT. Protein product: CASRPPQGRTEAFF.

For this clonotype: At one end, the junction sequence differs from germline, possibly due to a read error. The chain is built from TRBV11-2 and TRBJ1-4; D call uncertain. Germline V gives CDR1 SGHAT, CDR2 FQNNGV. The CDR3 is made up of 11 amino acids. In DNA form, the CDR3 reads TGTGCCAGCAGCACTAGTGAAAAACTGTTTTTT. Protein sequence: CASSTSEKLFF. Supplemented by reference TRBV11-2 and TRBJ1-4, the full variable domain reads EAGVAQSPRYKIIEKRQSVAFWCNPISGHATLYWYQQILGQGPKLLIQFQNNGVVDDSQLPKDRFSAERLKGVDSTLKIQPAKLEDSAVYLCASSTSEKLFFGSGTQLSVL.

The CDR3 coding sequence is TGTGCCAGCAGTTTTTACCTGGCTGGGGTCTACGAGCAGTACTTC. Protein sequence: CASSFYLAGVYEQYF. The chain employs TRBV27 and TRBJ2-7; no clear D. Trimming shortened V by 3 bases and J by 3 bases, and 15 bases separated the two germline ends. CDR1 and CDR2 from the germline V gene are MNHEY and SMNVEV (reference sequence). This CDR3 is 15 amino acids long.